The source of this T cell receptor beta chain is a study of cytomegalovirus exposure and HLA in healthy donors. Both 60 Vbeta primers and 13 Jbeta primers went into the PCR. Clones were sequenced by immunoSEQ multiplex PCR, and TCRdb holds only the in-frame ones, with some missing. In the table there are some 130,000 clones, approximately 80% of which are singletons. Whole-study results and caveats: Later analysis demonstrated an association between a missense DCLRE1C variant and TCR beta V- and J-gene trimming.

The CDR3 loop spans 12 amino acids. CDR1 and CDR2 (germline): GTSNPN, SVGIG (reference sequence). The V segment lost 5 bases and the J segment 5 bases; nucleotides outside the gene matches: 3. Details on this clone: What it binds is not known.

The V gene is TRBV30, the J gene TRBJ2-4; TRBD2 agrees at 7 bases. The source is a young man in good health and CMV-seronegative. Sequenced input: PBMCs. The CDR3 DNA follows: TGTGCCTGGGATAGCGGGCAAAACATTCAGTACTTC. Amino acids: CAWDSGQNIQYF. Drawing the rest from reference TRBV30 and TRBJ2-4, the complete variable domain is SQTIHQWPATLVQPVGSPLSLECTVEGTSNPNLYWYRQAAGRGLQLLFYSVGIGQISSEVPQNLSASRPQDRQFILSSKKLLLSDSGFYLCAWDSGQNIQYFGAGTRLSVL.